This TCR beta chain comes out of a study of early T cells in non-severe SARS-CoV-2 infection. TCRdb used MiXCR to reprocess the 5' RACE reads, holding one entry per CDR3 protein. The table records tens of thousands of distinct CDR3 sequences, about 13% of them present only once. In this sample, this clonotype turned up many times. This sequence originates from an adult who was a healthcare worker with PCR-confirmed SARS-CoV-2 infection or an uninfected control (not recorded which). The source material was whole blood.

The CDR3 loop is CASSHKPSGNTGELFF. Here the CDR3 DNA reads TGTGCCAGCAGTCACAAACCTAGCGGGAACACCGGGGAGCTGTTTTTT. This chain uses TRBV27 with TRBJ2-2; 7 bases map to TRBD2. Losses at the gene ends were 5 bases for V and 1 base for J; bases not matched to a gene: 7. From germline, CDR1 is MNHEY and CDR2 SMNVEV (reference sequence). This CDR3 region has 16 residues.